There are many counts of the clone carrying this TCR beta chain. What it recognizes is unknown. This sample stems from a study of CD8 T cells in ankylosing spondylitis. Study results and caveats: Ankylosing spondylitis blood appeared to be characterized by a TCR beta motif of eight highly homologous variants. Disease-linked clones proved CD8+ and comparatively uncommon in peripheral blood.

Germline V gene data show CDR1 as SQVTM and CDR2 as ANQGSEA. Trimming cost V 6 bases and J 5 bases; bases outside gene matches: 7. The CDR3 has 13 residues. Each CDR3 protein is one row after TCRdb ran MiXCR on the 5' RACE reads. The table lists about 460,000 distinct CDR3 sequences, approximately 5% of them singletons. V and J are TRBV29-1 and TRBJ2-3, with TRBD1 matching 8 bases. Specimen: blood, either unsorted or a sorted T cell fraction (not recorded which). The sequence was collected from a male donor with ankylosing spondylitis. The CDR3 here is CSVPQGAGDTQYF. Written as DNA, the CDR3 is TGCAGCGTCCCCCAGGGGGCGGGAGATACGCAGTATTTT.